The 21 T cell receptor beta chains presented below share a single source sample, sequenced in a study of blood T cell repertoires in COVID-19 (dated by TCRdb to 2019 to 2021). Library preparation was by the immunoSEQ multiplex PCR assay. The table comes from immuneACCESS by way of TCRdb, which keeps in-frame sequences with V and J called. Part of the clones is missing from these tables; in studies checked, under half for an unresolved V gene and the rest for unknown reasons. Across this sample there are 200,000 to 250,000 clones, with 82% seen only once. Of the sample, over 7% falls within the top ten clones. The sequenced sample consisted of peripheral blood. These receptors originate from a woman of 80 years or more with COVID-19, enrolled during active disease.

This clone was detected only once. The rearrangement links TRBV6-5 to TRBJ1-2, with D possibly TRBD1 on 5 matching bases. In germline, CDR1 is MNHEY, CDR2 SVGAGI. V was shortened by 11 bases and J by 8 bases, with 21 bases between the two germline ends. This CDR3 contains 13 residues. The CDR3 reads CAGSHLGGGGYTF. As DNA, the CDR3 is TGTGCCGGATCCCACCTGGGGGGGGGAGGCTACACCTTC.

This sequence joins TRBV5-8 and TRBJ1-1; TRBD1 agrees at 9 bases. The CDR3 length is 15 residues. Germline V gene sequence: CDR1 SGHTS, CDR2 YDEGEE. The J segment lost 5 bases and the V segment lost 0 bases, leaving 5 bases of the junction unmatched. CDR3 residues: CASSLGGQGRTEAFF. For the CDR3, the DNA is TGTGCCAGCAGCTTGGGGGGACAGGGACGGACTGAAGCTTTCTTT.

The V call is TRBV16, the J call TRBJ1-1; D possibly corresponds to TRBD1 (5 bases). V lost 3 bases to trimming and J lost 1 base, with 12 bases between them. This CDR3 is 15 amino acids long. Germline values: CDR1 KGHSY, CDR2 FQNENV. The CDR3 DNA follows: TGTGCCAGCAGCCAGGGGCCCCGGCGGAACACTGAAGCTTTCTTT. Its protein product is CASSQGPRRNTEAFF.

The chain links TRBV6-4 to TRBJ2-3; 8 bases align to TRBD2. Looked up from germline, CDR1 is MRHNA and CDR2 is SNTAGT. CDR3 size: 13 residues. As DNA, the CDR3 is TGTGCATCAGCGGGAGAGGGGACAGATACGCAGTATTTT. Amino acids: CASAGEGTDTQYF.

This chain links TRBV20-1 with TRBJ2-2; D is possibly TRBD1 (6 bases). The CDR3 has 11 residues. Germline CDR1 reads DFQATT; CDR2 reads SNEGSKA (reference sequence). Deletions cut 5 bases from V and 8 bases from J, with 9 bases between. This CDR3 reads CSAYREGELFF. The CDR3 bases are TGCAGTGCTTACAGGGAGGGGGAGCTGTTTTTT.

The V call is TRBV19, the J call TRBJ2-7, with 7 bases aligning to TRBD2. V gave up 2 bases and J gave up 7 bases; unmatched junction bases: 11. Looked up from germline, CDR1 is LNHDA and CDR2 is SQIVND (reference sequence). This CDR3 comprises 15 residues. The CDR3 DNA follows: TGTGCCAGTAGTATACGGCGGGAGCACCGCAAGGAGCAGTACTTC. Protein sequence: CASSIRREHRKEQYF.

The chain is built from TRBV28 and TRBJ1-5; 7 nucleotides line up with TRBD1. V trimming: 6 bases; J trimming: 0 bases; junction bases outside the gene matches: 8. CDR3 length: 16 amino acids. Germline V gives CDR1 MDHEN, CDR2 SYDVKM. As DNA, the CDR3 is TGTGCCAGCAGCGGACGGGACAGCTATAGCAATCAGCCCCAGCATTTT. This gives the protein CASSGRDSYSNQPQHF.

V gene TRBV5-6 combines with J gene TRBJ2-5, with D possibly TRBD1 on 5 matching bases. The CDR3 loop spans 15 amino acids. The germline gives CDR1 SGHDT, CDR2 YYEEEE. V was clipped by 2 bases and J by 5 bases, with 16 bases between them. CDR3 DNA: TGTGCCAGCAGCTTTGACAGATCCGTCATGGAGACCCAGTACTTC. Residues: CASSFDRSVMETQYF.

The rearrangement links TRBV9 to TRBJ1-3, with TRBD1 matching over 9 bases. Germline V gene lookup returns CDR1 SGDLS and CDR2 YYNGEE. Trimming took 3 bases from V and 4 from J; bases not matched to a gene: 5. The CDR3 contains 15 residues. CDR3 nucleotides: TGTGCCAGCAGCGCCGGGACAGGGCTGGGAAACACCATATATTTT. Its protein product is CASSAGTGLGNTIYF.

The V call is TRBV11-2, the J call TRBJ2-3; the match to TRBD2 covers 7 bases. The germline CDR1 and CDR2 sequences are SGHAT and FQNNGV. Trimming removed 5 bases from V and 4 bases from J; junction bases left unmatched: 6. The CDR3 is 14 amino acids. CDR3 protein: CASSRTRSADTQYF. As DNA, the CDR3 is TGTGCCAGCAGCCGGACTAGATCAGCAGATACGCAGTATTTT.

Here the CDR3 DNA reads TGTGCCTGGAGTGAGGGGGTTCCGGGGCCCCAGCATTTT. Encoded protein: CAWSEGVPGPQHF. This chain links TRBV30 with TRBJ1-5; D perhaps matches TRBD1 (6 bases). The V end was cut by 1 base, the J end by 9 bases, with 13 bases between. This CDR3 has 13 residues. From germline, CDR1 is GTSNPN and CDR2 SVGIG (reference sequence).

The chain uses TRBV18 and TRBJ2-7, with D tentatively TRBD1 (7 bases). The CDR3 sequence is 16 residues long. V was pared by 0 bases and J by 2 bases, with 14 bases between. CDR1 is KGHSH and CDR2 is LQKENI in the germline V gene. CDR3 sequence (DNA): TGTGCCAGCTCACCACCTGGCAGGGGGGTTGCCTACGAGCAGTACTTC. This translates into CASSPPGRGVAYEQYF.

The chain links TRBV5-1 to TRBJ1-4; D is undetermined. Germline-derived CDR1 and CDR2 are SGHRS and YFSETQ. Trimming shortened V by 0 bases and J by 8 bases, and 14 bases separated the two germline ends. The CDR3 has 15 amino acids. The chain's CDR3 is CASSLEAGLGEKLFF. Here the CDR3 DNA reads TGCGCCAGCAGCTTGGAGGCGGGATTAGGGGAAAAACTGTTTTTT. Full variable domain (missing parts from reference TRBV5-1 and TRBJ1-4): KAGVTQTPRYLIKTRGQQVTLSCSPISGHRSVSWYQQTPGQGLQFLFEYFSETQRNKGNFPGRFSGRQFSNSRSEMNVSTLELGDSALYLCASSLEAGLGEKLFFGSGTQLSVL.

The chain employs TRBV14 and TRBJ1-4; possibly TRBD1 for D (6 bases). CDR3 size: 15 residues. From germline, CDR1 is SGHDN and CDR2 FVKESK. The V and J ends lost 4 bases and 7 bases respectively, with 16 bases between them. The CDR3 here is CASSRRTALGEKLFF. For the CDR3, the DNA is TGTGCCAGCAGCCGCCGGACAGCCTTGGGTGAAAAACTGTTTTTT.

This chain joins TRBV3-1 (or the pseudogene TRBV3-2) and TRBJ2-2; D is possibly TRBD2 (6 bases). Germline V gives CDR1 LGHDT, CDR2 YNNKEL (reference sequence). Trimming left V 3 bases short and J 1 base short, with 12 bases between. The CDR3 consists of 16 residues. The CDR3 DNA is TGTGCCAGCAGCCATCTAAGGCGGGGGAACACCGGGGAGCTGTTTTTT. It specifies CASSHLRRGNTGELFF.

The chain has TRBV7-9 and TRBJ1-3; D may be TRBD1 (6 bases). Germline CDR1 and CDR2: SEHNR and FQNEAQ (reference sequence). The V gene lost 6 bases and the J gene lost 4 bases, with 13 bases spanning the gap. The CDR3 length is 14 residues. CDR3 loop: CASSPDSVGNTIYF. The DNA for the CDR3 is TGTGCCAGCAGTCCGGACAGTGTAGGAAACACCATATATTTT.

The rearrangement uses TRBV30 and TRBJ2-7; D is possibly TRBD2 (5 bases). This CDR3 contains 12 residues. The germline CDR1 and CDR2 sequences are GTSNPN and SVGIG (reference sequence). Trimming cost V 4 bases and J 5 bases, with 12 bases left between them. The CDR3 nucleotides are TGTGCCTGGACCACCCAGAGGGACGAGCAGTACTTC. It translates to CAWTTQRDEQYF.

This clone showed up just a few times. This chain uses TRBV2 with TRBJ1-1, with D unclear. Germline values: CDR1 SNHLY, CDR2 FYNNEI. The CDR3 runs to 13 residues. The V end lost 6 bases, the J end lost 2 bases, and 10 bases lay between the germline ends. The CDR3 loop is CASRALVNTEAFF. The CDR3 coding sequence is TGTGCCAGCAGGGCTTTGGTTAACACTGAAGCTTTCTTT.

This clone appeared a single time. This chain uses TRBV3-1 (or the pseudogene TRBV3-2) with TRBJ1-2; TRBD1 aligns across 9 bases. This CDR3 has 13 amino acids. J lost 7 bases, V lost 4 bases, and 4 bases had no gene match. Germline CDR1 is LGHDT and CDR2 is YNNKEL (reference sequence). The CDR3 reads CASSRRQGGGYTF. Written as DNA, the CDR3 is TGTGCCAGCAGCCGGCGACAGGGGGGTGGCTACACCTTC.

This chain joins TRBV9 and TRBJ2-1, with a weak D call TRBD2 (6 bases). CDR3 length: 15 residues. Trimming stripped 3 bases from V and 0 bases from J, with 10 bases between. Germline-derived CDR1 and CDR2 are SGDLS and YYNGEE. CDR3 DNA sequence: TGTGCCAGCAGCGGGCGGGGAAGCTCCTACAATGAGCAGTTCTTC. Protein sequence: CASSGRGSSYNEQFF.

The chain combines TRBV9 with TRBJ2-3; TRBD1 agrees at 8 bases. The CDR3 is 16 amino acids. After removal of 0 bases from V and 2 bases from J, the junction contained 5 bases not matched to a gene. Germline CDR1 is SGDLS and CDR2 is YYNGEE. For the CDR3, the DNA is TGTGCCAGCAGCGTAGCAGGGGGCTGGGCCACAGATACGCAGTATTTT. As protein: CASSVAGGWATDTQYF. The full variable domain, its missing parts supplied by reference TRBV9 and TRBJ2-3, is DSGVTQTPKHLITATGQRVTLRCSPRSGDLSVYWYQQSLDQGLQFLIQYYNGEERAKGNILERFSAQQFPDLHSELNLSSLELGDSALYFCASSVAGGWATDTQYFGPGTRLTVL.